This passage covers 32 T cell receptor beta chains from one sample sequenced in a study of blood T cell repertoires in COVID-19. TCRdb keeps only in-frame clones here, not all; method: immunoSEQ multiplex PCR. There are 60,000 to 65,000 clones in the sample; about 80% occur only once, and about 50% lies in the top ten. Sequencing was performed on peripheral blood. The receptors derive from a woman older than 75 with acute or convalescent COVID-19.

This chain links TRBV7-9 with TRBJ2-7; D perhaps matches TRBD1 (6 bases). CDR1 is SEHNR, CDR2 FQNEAQ, per germline (reference sequence). This CDR3 is 15 amino acids long. Trimming left V 5 bases short and J 2 bases short, with 16 bases between. This CDR3 reads CASSRESTGTYEQYF. The CDR3 DNA reads as TGTGCCAGCAGCCGAGAGTCGACAGGTACCTACGAGCAGTACTTC. Filled out from reference TRBV7-9 and TRBJ2-7, the complete variable domain reads DTGVSQNPRHKITKRGQNVTFRCDPISEHNRLYWYRQTLGQGPEFLTYFQNEAQLEKSRLLSDRFSAERPKGSFSTLEIQRTEQGDSAMYLCASSRESTGTYEQYFGPGTRLTVT.

This clone was recorded only once. The chain's CDR3 is CASSEDGWGVYEQYF. The DNA of the CDR3 is TGTGCCAGCAGCGAAGACGGATGGGGGGTCTACGAGCAGTACTTC. The chain recombines TRBV9 with TRBJ2-7; maybe TRBD2 (6 bases). Trimming shortened V by 3 bases and J by 3 bases, and 16 bases separated the two germline ends. Per germline, CDR1 SGDLS and CDR2 YYNGEE. The CDR3 contains 15 residues. The whole variable domain, remainder taken from reference TRBV9 and TRBJ2-7, is DSGVTQTPKHLITATGQRVTLRCSPRSGDLSVYWYQQSLDQGLQFLIQYYNGEERAKGNILERFSAQQFPDLHSELNLSSLELGDSALYFCASSEDGWGVYEQYFGPGTRLTVT.

CDR3 sequence (DNA): TGTGCCAGCAGCCAAGGGAGACAGGGGGTGACCCAGTACTTC. Translating it yields CASSQGRQGVTQYF. The chain carries TRBV14 and TRBJ2-5, with 9 bases matching TRBD1. After removal of 1 base from V and 7 bases from J, the junction contained 4 bases not matched to a gene. Germline V lookup: CDR1 SGHDN, CDR2 FVKESK. CDR3 size: 14 residues.

The V gene is TRBV28, the J gene TRBJ2-1; 8 bases fit TRBD2. V shed 3 bases, J shed 8 bases, and the junction held 6 bases outside the gene matches. Per the germline V gene, CDR1 is MDHEN and CDR2 is SYDVKM. This CDR3 contains 14 residues. The CDR3 is CASSLPGGPYEQFF. In DNA form, the CDR3 reads TGTGCCAGCAGTTTGCCGGGAGGGCCCTATGAGCAGTTCTTC.

This chain connects TRBV4-3 to TRBJ1-6; D possibly corresponds to TRBD1 (6 bases). V lost 0 bases and J lost 5, with 8 bases in between. The CDR3 is 15 amino acids. Germline V gene sequence: CDR1 LGHNA, CDR2 YSLEER. CDR3 sequence (DNA): TGCGCCAGCAGCCAAGAGCGGACAGATAATTCACCCCTCCACTTT. It yields the protein CASSQERTDNSPLHF.

The chain has TRBV7-6 and TRBJ2-5, with 12 bases fitting TRBD2. CDR1 is SGHVS, CDR2 FNYEAQ, per germline. CDR3 length equals 16 residues. The ends lost 1 base at V and 1 base at J; junction bases unmatched: 1. The CDR3 DNA follows: TGTGCCAGCAGCTTAGGACTAGCGGGAGCCCAAGAGACCCAGTACTTC. Translated: CASSLGLAGAQETQYF. The full variable domain, completed using reference TRBV7-6 and TRBJ2-5, is GAGVSQSPRYKVTKRGQDVALRCDPISGHVSLYWYRQALGQGPEFLTYFNYEAQQDKSGLPNDRFSAERPEGSISTLTIQRTEQRDSAMYRCASSLGLAGAQETQYFGPGTRLLVL.

The rearrangement uses TRBV19 and TRBJ2-3, with TRBD1 matching 10 bases. With 6 bases clipped from V and 2 bases from J, the junction kept 11 bases outside the gene matches. Germline V CDR1 and CDR2: LNHDA, SQIVND (reference sequence). This CDR3 is built from 17 residues. The CDR3, as DNA: TGTGCCAGTAGCATGGGGGAGGGACAGGGGCCCACAGATACGCAGTATTTT. It is translated as CASSMGEGQGPTDTQYF.

The rearrangement links TRBV6-1 to TRBJ1-1; D might be TRBD1 (6 bases). Germline values: CDR1 MNHNS, CDR2 SASEGT. The length of the CDR3 is 13 residues. The V and J ends lost 1 base and 11 bases respectively, with 14 bases between them. The CDR3 nucleotides read TGTGCCAGCAGTGAAGTTCCAGGGGCGCGGGCTTTCTTT. Protein: CASSEVPGARAFF.

This clone was detected many times. The chain has TRBV27 and TRBJ1-4, with D hard to call. This CDR3 has 16 residues. Looked up from germline, CDR1 is MNHEY and CDR2 is SMNVEV (reference sequence). The ends were cut back, 4 bases at V and 0 bases at J, with 12 bases in the middle. CDR3 residues: CASSSRVPTTNEKLFF. DNA of the CDR3: TGTGCCAGCAGTTCCCGCGTCCCGACAACTAATGAAAAACTGTTTTTT.

The V gene is TRBV7-6, the J gene TRBJ2-7, with 8 positions matching TRBD1. The CDR3 length is 16 residues. The J segment lost 3 bases and the V segment lost 5 bases, leaving 12 bases of the junction unmatched. Germline loops: CDR1 SGHVS, CDR2 FNYEAQ. CDR3 sequence: CASSPGTGWFRYEQYF. CDR3 DNA sequence: TGTGCCAGCAGCCCCGGGACAGGTTGGTTCCGCTACGAGCAGTACTTC.

The V call is TRBV30, the J call TRBJ2-2; D gene unclear. In germline, CDR1 is GTSNPN, CDR2 SVGIG (reference sequence). CDR3 length: 12 residues. V lost 0 bases and J 5 bases, leaving 4 bases between the germline ends. Here the CDR3 DNA reads TGTGCCTGGAGTGTCTTGACCGGGGAGCTGTTTTTT. Translating it yields CAWSVLTGELFF.

This chain joins TRBV18 and TRBJ2-7; 8 positions agree with TRBD1. V shed 5 bases, J shed 7 bases, and the junction held 10 bases outside the gene matches. This CDR3 region has 14 residues. Germline-derived CDR1 and CDR2 are KGHSH and LQKENI. Written as DNA, the CDR3 is TGTGCCAGCTCAGTACCGGGACAGGAGGGTGAGCAGTACTTC. Translation: CASSVPGQEGEQYF.

The gene calls are TRBV5-1 and TRBJ2-3; D perhaps matches TRBD2 (6 bases). Germline V gene data show CDR1 as SGHRS and CDR2 as YFSETQ. The CDR3 has 15 amino acids. V was shortened by 1 base and J by 1 base, with 10 bases between the two germline ends. CDR3 sequence reads: CASSLSTGGTDTQYF. CDR3 DNA: TGCGCCAGCAGCTTGAGTACGGGAGGCACAGATACGCAGTATTTT.

The chain couples TRBV9 to TRBJ1-1; D unresolved. V was cut by 4 bases and J by 7 bases, with 17 bases left in between. Per germline, CDR1 SGDLS and CDR2 YYNGEE. The CDR3 consists of 14 residues. The CDR3 reads CASSPRRANYEAFF. CDR3 bases: TGTGCCAGCAGCCCCAGGAGGGCCAATTATGAAGCTTTCTTT.

In its sample, this clone was seen a few times. The gene calls are TRBV7-3 and TRBJ2-1; D is possibly TRBD1 (6 bases). CDR3 length: 13 residues. Between the trimmed V and J ends, which lost 5 bases and 4 bases, there was a span of 9 bases. Per germline, CDR1 SGHTA and CDR2 FQGTGA. The DNA of the CDR3 is TGTGCCAGCAGCCAGGACAGTTACAATGAGCAGTTCTTC. Amino acid sequence: CASSQDSYNEQFF.

The chain combines TRBV19 with TRBJ1-5, with 7 bases matching TRBD1. Losses at the gene ends were 1 base for V and 9 bases for J; bases not matched to a gene: 9. CDR3 length: 15 amino acids. From germline, CDR1 is LNHDA and CDR2 SQIVND (reference sequence). This CDR3 reads CASSIVGTDDLPQHF. CDR3 in DNA: TGTGCCAGTAGTATAGTTGGGACAGACGATCTGCCCCAGCATTTT.

Only a few counts were recorded for this clone. The chain is built from TRBV4-2 and TRBJ1-1; no reliable D call. The V and J ends lost 1 base and 1 base respectively, with 7 bases between them. CDR3 size: 14 residues. Germline CDR1 reads LGHNA; CDR2 reads YNFKEQ. The CDR3: CASSQVAGNTEAFF. CDR3 sequence (DNA): TGTGCCAGCAGCCAAGTAGCGGGGAACACTGAAGCTTTCTTT.

The chain combines TRBV6-5 with TRBJ2-7; 10 nucleotides match TRBD1. Looked up from germline, CDR1 is MNHEY and CDR2 is SVGAGI. The CDR3 is 15 amino acids. V shed 6 bases and J 0 bases; nucleotides not matched to a gene: 5. The CDR3 loop reads CASSPTGGSSYEQYF. The CDR3 DNA reads as TGTGCCAGCAGCCCGACAGGGGGCAGCTCCTACGAGCAGTACTTC.

This clone occurred a few times. The chain combines TRBV24-1 with TRBJ2-2, with a tentative D call TRBD2 (6 bases). CDR1 is KGHDR and CDR2 is SFDVKD in the germline V gene. V was cut by 6 bases and J by 1 base, with 11 bases left in between. The CDR3 is made up of 15 amino acids. CDR3 protein: CATSRRGLNTGELFF. In nucleotides, the CDR3 is TGTGCCACCAGTAGGCGGGGATTGAACACCGGGGAGCTGTTTTTT.

The chain uses TRBV6-5 and TRBJ1-6, with D maybe TRBD1 (6 bases). The CDR3 contains 15 residues. CDR1 and CDR2 from the germline V gene are MNHEY and SVGAGI. V gave up 2 bases and J gave up 2 bases, with 7 bases separating them. DNA for the CDR3: TGTGCCAGCAGTTACGGACAGACCTATAATTCACCCCTCCACTTT. Protein sequence: CASSYGQTYNSPLHF.

V gene TRBV19 combines with J gene TRBJ2-1, with D possibly being TRBD2 (5 bases). Between the trimmed V and J ends, which lost 5 bases and 9 bases, there was a span of 17 bases. Germline CDR1 LNHDA, CDR2 SQIVND (reference sequence). The CDR3 length is 14 residues. CDR3 sequence (DNA): TGTGCCAGTAGTTTGGCAGGACTCAACAGTGAGCAGTTCTTC. Its protein is CASSLAGLNSEQFF.

This chain uses TRBV27 with TRBJ1-5; no clear D. The germline V gene encodes CDR1 MNHEY and CDR2 SMNVEV (reference sequence). Trimming removed 2 bases from V and 6 bases from J, with 11 bases in between. The CDR3 spans 14 residues. The CDR3 nucleotides read TGTGCCAGCAGTTTAGGTGCGGATGGTCAGCCCCAGCATTTT. Residues: CASSLGADGQPQHF.

V usage is TRBV28 and J usage is TRBJ2-7; a possible D gene is TRBD2 (7 bases). Per the germline V gene, CDR1 is MDHEN and CDR2 is SYDVKM. The V gene lost 4 bases and the J gene lost 3 bases, with 22 bases spanning the gap. The CDR3 is 17 amino acids. CDR3 sequence (DNA): TGTGCCAGCAGTTACTTTTTTAGGGGGGGACGTAGCTACGAGCAGTACTTC. Amino acid sequence: CASSYFFRGGRSYEQYF.

The chain couples TRBV11-2 to TRBJ2-7; 13 positions agree with TRBD2. This CDR3 has 15 residues. V was clipped by 6 bases and J by 2 bases; unmatched bases: 4. The germline CDR1 and CDR2 sequences are SGHAT and FQNNGV. CDR3 region: CASSLTSGRPYEQYF. CDR3 nucleotides: TGTGCCAGCAGTCTGACTAGCGGGAGGCCCTACGAGCAGTACTTC.

The chain is built from TRBV6-5 and TRBJ1-6; D may be TRBD1 (5 bases). Germline-derived CDR1 and CDR2 are MNHEY and SVGAGI. Deletions cut 2 bases from V and 8 bases from J, with 10 bases between. The CDR3 runs 14 residues. The CDR3: CASSYGGYHSPLHF. The DNA of the CDR3 is TGTGCCAGCAGTTACGGGGGGTATCATTCACCCCTCCACTTT.

The V gene is TRBV6-2 or TRBV6-3, the J gene TRBJ2-5, with D hard to call. Germline CDR1 and CDR2: MNHEY and SVGEGT. The CDR3 totals 14 residues. Trimming took 0 bases from V and 5 from J, leaving 10 bases between them. The DNA for the CDR3 is TGTGCCAGCAGTTACTCGCTGAGGTTGGAGACCCAGTACTTC. Protein product: CASSYSLRLETQYF.

This rearrangement joins TRBV7-2 to TRBJ2-1, with 10 bases fitting TRBD1. Per germline, CDR1 SGHTA and CDR2 FQGNSA. The CDR3 covers 15 residues. V was clipped by 6 bases and J by 3 bases; unmatched bases: 5. The CDR3 here is CASRTGTGDYNEQFF. The CDR3 DNA is TGTGCCAGCAGGACCGGGACAGGGGACTACAATGAGCAGTTCTTC.

The V gene is TRBV2, the J gene TRBJ2-5; no clear D. V was shortened by 6 bases and J by 0 bases, with 8 bases between the two germline ends. The CDR3 runs 13 residues. The germline V gene has CDR1 SNHLY and CDR2 FYNNEI. CDR3 bases: TGTGCCAGCAGCGCGGAGTACCAAGAGACCCAGTACTTC. Translating it yields CASSAEYQETQYF.

The rearrangement links TRBV4-2 to TRBJ2-4, with unresolved D. With 3 bases removed from V and 3 bases from J, the gap between germline ends came to 3 bases. CDR3 length: 12 residues. Germline V CDR1 and CDR2: LGHNA, YNFKEQ. CDR3 sequence: CASSHNKNIQYF. CDR3 nucleotides: TGTGCCAGCAGCCACAACAAAAACATTCAGTACTTC.

This chain joins TRBV7-2 and TRBJ2-7; TRBD2 agrees at 12 bases. Germline V gene lookup returns CDR1 SGHTA and CDR2 FQGNSA. The trim removed 2 bases at V and 1 base at J, leaving 3 bases unmatched. The CDR3 runs to 16 residues. CDR3 sequence: CASSLSTSGRSYEQYF. The CDR3 DNA reads TGTGCCAGCAGCTTAAGTACTAGCGGGAGGTCCTACGAGCAGTACTTC.

The gene calls are TRBV27 and TRBJ1-5; D might be TRBD1 (6 bases). Deletions cut 8 bases from V and 0 bases from J, with 14 bases between. The CDR3 is 15 amino acids. The germline V gene encodes CDR1 MNHEY and CDR2 SMNVEV (reference sequence). The CDR3 sequence is CASLQTGNSNQPQHF. CDR3 sequence (DNA): TGTGCCAGCCTACAGACAGGTAATAGCAATCAGCCCCAGCATTTT.

This chain uses TRBV7-9 with TRBJ2-4; D not resolved. Per the germline V gene, CDR1 is SEHNR and CDR2 is FQNEAQ (reference sequence). The CDR3 runs to 14 residues. Trimming took 5 bases from V and 6 from J, leaving 14 bases between them. Here the CDR3 DNA reads TGTGCCAGCAGCCTCAGAGTACAGACAAACATTCAGTACTTC. Translated: CASSLRVQTNIQYF.